Below, 26 T cell receptor beta chains from the same sample are listed, as sequenced in a study of cytomegalovirus exposure and HLA in healthy donors. Both 60 Vbeta primers and 13 Jbeta primers went into the PCR. TCRdb's table, derived via immunoSEQ multiplex PCR, lists solely in-frame clones and lacks some. This table holds 55,000 to 65,000 clones, less than 85% found once. Sequences were obtained from PBMCs. These receptor sequences come from a man younger than 40 in good health and CMV-seropositive.

This chain links TRBV5-1 with TRBJ2-5, with 12 bases that match TRBD2. V was pared by 3 bases and J by 1 base, with 4 bases of the junction left unmatched. Germline CDR1 reads SGHRS; CDR2 reads YFSETQ. CDR3 size: 16 residues. As DNA, the CDR3 is TGCGCCAGCAGCTCCGGGACTAGCGGGCCCCAAGAGACCCAGTACTTC. Translation: CASSSGTSGPQETQYF.

This rearrangement joins TRBV20-1 to TRBJ1-1; D is unclear. Trimming removed 4 bases from V and 10 bases from J, with 13 bases in between. CDR3 length: 11 amino acids. Germline loops: CDR1 DFQATT, CDR2 SNEGSKA (reference sequence). The CDR3 sequence is CSANPARGAFF. The CDR3 region has the DNA TGCAGTGCTAATCCAGCCCGGGGAGCTTTCTTT.

The sample holds one count of this clone. The J gene is TRBJ2-6, the V gene TRBV5-1, with 7 bases matching TRBD2. The CDR3 consists of 18 residues. V was clipped by 4 bases and J by 1 base; unmatched bases: 11. Per germline, CDR1 SGHRS and CDR2 YFSETQ. This chain's CDR3 is CASSLSGTKGSGANVLTF. The CDR3 coding sequence is TGCGCCAGCAGCCTTTCCGGGACTAAAGGTTCTGGGGCCAACGTCCTGACTTTC. Looking up the rest from reference TRBV5-1 and TRBJ2-6 gives the full variable domain: KAGVTQTPRYLIKTRGQQVTLSCSPISGHRSVSWYQQTPGQGLQFLFEYFSETQRNKGNFPGRFSGRQFSNSRSEMNVSTLELGDSALYLCASSLSGTKGSGANVLTFGAGSRLTVL.

The chain has TRBV5-6 and TRBJ1-2; maybe TRBD1 (6 bases). The germline V gene encodes CDR1 SGHDT and CDR2 YYEEEE. CDR3 size: 14 residues. The V gene lost 2 bases and the J gene lost 1 base, with 9 bases spanning the gap. DNA of the CDR3: TGTGCCAGCAGCTTAACACAGGGTAACTATGGCTACACCTTC. Amino acid sequence: CASSLTQGNYGYTF.

The rearrangement links TRBV2 to TRBJ1-5; 11 positions match TRBD1. The ends lost 4 bases at V and 6 bases at J; junction bases unmatched: 2. CDR1 and CDR2 (germline): SNHLY, FYNNEI. CDR3 length: 14 residues. In DNA form, the CDR3 reads TGTGCCAGCAGTGTGGACAGGGGGCGTCAGCCCCAGCATTTT. It yields the protein CASSVDRGRQPQHF.

The table lists this clone with a count of one. This CDR3 fails to terminate in the conserved phenylalanine or tryptophan, so it likely reflects a read error. No DNA is shown, since the ends of the CDR3 on it are uncertain; the CDR3 is the one TCRdb lists. The chain links TRBV10-1 to TRBJ2-7; the table's D call of TRBD1 was not tested on the DNA. The CDR3 is 10 residues long, counting both termini. Looked up from germline, CDR1 is WNHNN and CDR2 is SYGVQD (reference sequence). CDR3: CASSKGPRPY.

This rearrangement joins TRBV2 to TRBJ2-2; 10 nucleotides align to TRBD1. Germline V gene lookup returns CDR1 SNHLY and CDR2 FYNNEI. The CDR3 is 15 amino acids. V lost 6 bases and J lost 6; bases outside the gene matches: 7. CDR3 in amino acids: CASRGQGGQSGELFF. Written as DNA, the CDR3 is TGTGCCAGCAGAGGACAGGGGGGCCAATCCGGGGAGCTGTTTTTT.

The J gene is TRBJ1-6, the V gene TRBV25-1; TRBD1 matches 9 bases. CDR3 length: 15 amino acids. Germline V gene data show CDR1 as MGHDK and CDR2 as SYGVNS. V was pared by 4 bases and J by 5 bases, with 3 bases of the junction left unmatched. The CDR3 loop reads CASSAYRGHNSPLHF. CDR3 bases: TGTGCCAGCAGTGCCTACAGGGGGCATAATTCACCCCTCCACTTT.

V is TRBV19 and J is TRBJ1-2, with 8 positions matching TRBD1. This CDR3 is built from 13 residues. Per the germline V gene, CDR1 is LNHDA and CDR2 is SQIVND (reference sequence). Trimming at V came to 3 bases and at J to 8 bases, leaving 5 bases not matched to a gene. CDR3 sequence reads: CASSIRTGMGYTF. The CDR3 DNA reads TGTGCCAGTAGTATCCGGACAGGGATGGGCTACACCTTC.

This chain uses TRBV19 with TRBJ2-7; TRBD1 aligns across 10 bases. The CDR3 is made up of 16 amino acids. V lost 6 bases and J lost 3; bases outside the gene matches: 11. In germline, CDR1 is LNHDA, CDR2 SQIVND (reference sequence). As DNA, the CDR3 is TGTGCCAGTAGAACTCGACATCGGACAGGGGGCTACGAGCAGTACTTC. It is translated as CASRTRHRTGGYEQYF. Using reference TRBV19 and TRBJ2-7 for the parts outside the CDR3, the full variable domain is DGGITQSPKYLFRKEGQNVTLSCEQNLNHDAMYWYRQDPGQGLRLIYYSQIVNDFQKGDIAEGYSVSREKKESFPLTVTSAQKNPTAFYLCASRTRHRTGGYEQYFGPGTRLTVT.

The chain joins TRBV28 to TRBJ1-6; 8 bases fit TRBD1. This CDR3 is built from 16 residues. Trimming cost V 7 bases and J 7 bases; bases outside gene matches: 12. The germline V gene encodes CDR1 MDHEN and CDR2 SYDVKM. The CDR3 loop is CASNIPYRGENSPLHF. CDR3 DNA: TGTGCCAGCAATATACCTTACAGGGGGGAGAATTCACCCCTCCACTTT.

This rearrangement joins TRBV5-1 to TRBJ2-3; D is possibly TRBD1 (6 bases). The CDR3 contains 17 residues. V lost 5 bases and J lost 4, with 23 bases in between. Germline V gene data show CDR1 as SGHRS and CDR2 as YFSETQ. In DNA, the CDR3 is TGCGCCAGCAGGGAGAACCCAGGGGCTCGGGTGGCAGATACGCAGTATTTT. Its translation is CASRENPGARVADTQYF.

The chain recombines TRBV18 with TRBJ2-7; 7 nucleotides align to TRBD2. Germline V gene sequence: CDR1 KGHSH, CDR2 LQKENI. The V gene end was trimmed by 1 base and the J gene end by 7 bases; junction bases not matched to a gene: 1. This CDR3 comprises 12 residues. As DNA, the CDR3 is TGTGCCAGCTCACCACTTAGCGGGGAGCAGTACTTC. Protein: CASSPLSGEQYF.

V gene TRBV5-1 combines with J gene TRBJ1-4; 7 nucleotides agree with TRBD1. CDR1 SGHRS and CDR2 YFSETQ come from the germline V gene. The CDR3 has 17 amino acids. V was clipped by 4 bases and J by 8 bases; unmatched bases: 17. The CDR3 region is CASSPWGTNRGREKLFF. The CDR3 bases are TGCGCCAGCAGCCCCTGGGGGACAAACAGGGGACGCGAAAAACTGTTTTTT.

The V call is TRBV18, the J call TRBJ2-7; TRBD2 is a possible D gene (5 bases). V lost 2 bases, J lost 5 bases, and 7 bases lay in between. The CDR3 consists of 12 residues. Per germline, CDR1 KGHSH and CDR2 LQKENI. The chain's CDR3 is CASSPWGDEQYF. DNA for the CDR3: TGTGCCAGCTCACCATGGGGAGACGAGCAGTACTTC.

This clone was counted a single time. The chain employs TRBV19 and TRBJ1-2; no firm D call. This CDR3 comprises 16 residues. Deletions cut 5 bases from V and 3 bases from J, with 19 bases between. The germline CDR1 and CDR2 sequences are LNHDA and SQIVND (reference sequence). The CDR3 loop is CASSATRGMSDYGYTF. The DNA of the CDR3 is TGTGCCAGTAGTGCCACCCGGGGAATGAGCGACTATGGCTACACCTTC.

The chain links TRBV20-1 to TRBJ2-1; D might be TRBD2 (5 bases). With 7 bases removed from V and 6 bases from J, the gap between germline ends came to 7 bases. Per germline, CDR1 DFQATT and CDR2 SNEGSKA (reference sequence). The CDR3 runs to 10 residues. CDR3 sequence reads: CSGEGNEQFF. CDR3 nucleotides: TGCAGTGGCGAGGGCAATGAGCAGTTCTTC.

The J gene is TRBJ2-5, the V gene TRBV10-2, with D possibly matching TRBD1 (6 bases). The J call may be wrong; the DNA end is better matched by TRBJ2-7. The CDR3 length is 14 residues. Per germline, CDR1 WSHSY and CDR2 SAAADI. The CDR3 DNA reads as TGCGCCAGCAGTGGATCAAGGGGGATCTCCGAGCAGTACTTC. It yields the protein CASSGSRGISEQYF.

As regards this clone: The junction departs from the called germline gene at one end, perhaps through a read error. The gene calls are TRBV5-1 and TRBJ1-4; 9 positions match TRBD1. Germline V lookup: CDR1 SGHRS, CDR2 YFSETQ. The CDR3 is 17 residues long. The CDR3 protein is CASSYYRSGTGTEKLLF. The DNA of the CDR3 is TGCGCCAGCAGCTACTACAGGAGCGGGACAGGGACTGAAAAACTGCTTTTT.

The V and J genes are TRBV21-1 and TRBJ1-1; the DNA was not used to check the table's D call, TRBD1. TRBV21-1 is recorded as a pseudogene. This CDR3 comprises 12 residues. CDR3 loop: CASSKAQGGAFF. The CDR3 region has the DNA TGTGCCAGCAGCAAAGCTCAGGGGGGAGCTTTCTTT.

This rearrangement joins TRBV21-1 to TRBJ2-7; the table's D call, TRBD2, was not checked against the DNA. TRBV21-1 is described as a pseudogene. The CDR3 extends over 17 amino acids. CDR3 loop: CASSKPGRGHISYEQYF. The DNA for the CDR3 is TGTGCCAGCAGCAAACCGGGGAGGGGACACATATCCTACGAGCAGTACTTC.

V usage is TRBV7-2 and J usage is TRBJ2-4, with TRBD2 matching over 8 bases. CDR1 and CDR2 from the germline V gene are SGHTA and FQGNSA. Losses at the gene ends were 1 base for V and 7 bases for J; bases not matched to a gene: 9. The CDR3 length is 16 residues. For the CDR3, the DNA is TGTGCCAGCAGCTTAGGGGTCGGGACTAGTCTGAACATTCAGTACTTC. It encodes CASSLGVGTSLNIQYF.

This clone was observed a few times. The chain couples TRBV9 to TRBJ1-3, with 8 bases fitting TRBD1. The CDR3 covers 17 residues. V gave up 3 bases and J gave up 0 bases; unmatched junction bases: 8. Per germline, CDR1 SGDLS and CDR2 YYNGEE. The CDR3 protein is CASSARTGINSGNTIYF. CDR3 nucleotides: TGTGCCAGCAGCGCAAGGACAGGGATCAACTCTGGAAACACCATATATTTT.

V and J are TRBV28 and TRBJ1-1; the D gene is possibly TRBD1 (6 bases). The V gene's germline CDR1 is MDHEN and CDR2 SYDVKM. The CDR3 is made up of 15 amino acids. Trimming cost V 5 bases and J 5 bases, with 18 bases left between them. CDR3 nucleotide sequence: TGTGCCAGCAGTCTAGAGGGGGTTATGTTGACTGAAGCTTTCTTT. It specifies CASSLEGVMLTEAFF.

The chain employs TRBV7-8 and TRBJ1-1, with a tentative D call TRBD1 (5 bases). V dropped 3 bases and J dropped 1 base, with 18 bases sitting between them. Germline CDR1 SGHVS, CDR2 FQNEAQ. The CDR3 is 17 amino acids. CDR3 protein: CASSFGVGGASNTEAFF. CDR3 DNA: TGTGCCAGCAGCTTTGGCGTGGGAGGGGCTTCGAACACTGAAGCTTTCTTT.

The CDR3 DNA reads as TGTGCCAGCAGCTTAAGCGACAGGGGAAACACTGAAGCTTTCTTT. It yields the protein CASSLSDRGNTEAFF. This chain joins TRBV11-1 and TRBJ1-1; 8 bases fit TRBD1. V gave up 2 bases and J gave up 2 bases; unmatched junction bases: 4. Germline loops: CDR1 SGHAT, CDR2 FQDESV (reference sequence). The length of the CDR3 is 15 residues.